This entry concerns a single T cell receptor (beta chain). Its antigen is not known. The germline V and J ends were trimmed by 5 bases and 2 bases, with 10 bases remaining between them. The CDR3 is made up of 14 amino acids. CDR1 is MNHEY, CDR2 SVGAGI, per germline. This record belongs to a study of T cell responses to AZD1222 COVID-19 vaccine. Broader study findings: White British donors predominated, females outnumbered males, and clonal diversity was possibly underestimated. The breadth and depth of Spike-specific TCRs increased once two AZD1222 doses had been given. Nearly half of spike-specific TCRs reportedly target unmutated variant regions. Only 5 or 6 AZD1222 recipients tested seropositive at baseline.

This table comes from immunoSEQ multiplex PCR, and its TCRdb copy is limited to in-frame clones, with some not included. The table records roughly 100,000 clones, about 89% of them present only once. The V and J genes are TRBV6-5 and TRBJ1-5, with D possibly matching TRBD1 (5 bases). The receptor was derived from an adult in good health. Sequenced here: peripheral blood, sampled on day 0 of AZD1222 vaccination. The CDR3 is CASSQRDRNQPQHF. CDR3 DNA sequence: TGTGCCAGCAGTCAAAGGGACCGCAATCAGCCCCAGCATTTT.